This T cell receptor beta chain was captured in a study of STAT5B mutations in CD4+ large granular lymphocyte leukemia. This CDR3 region has 11 residues. The V and J ends lost 0 bases and 15 bases respectively, with 10 bases between them. Looked up from germline, CDR1 is SGHRS and CDR2 is YFSETQ. Sequencing was at survey level. This table comes from immunoSEQ multiplex PCR, and its TCRdb copy is limited to in-frame clones, with some not included. The sample has some 23,000 clones, 74% seen once; the top ten hold approximately 9.5%. V gene TRBV5-1 combines with J gene TRBJ2-1, with D perhaps matching TRBD2 (6 bases). The sequence derives from a human donor in good health. Specimen: CD4+ T cells from blood buffy coats. As DNA, the CDR3 is TGCGCCAGCAGCTTGGGGCGGGGACGGTTCTTC. Translated, it gives CASSLGRGRFF.